This TCR beta chain stems from a study of cytomegalovirus exposure and HLA in healthy donors. 13 Jbeta primers and 60 Vbeta primers were used for the PCR. Only in-frame clones appear in the TCRdb table, and some are missing; sequencing was by immunoSEQ multiplex PCR. In total, the table holds around 150,000 clones. Trimming took 4 bases from V and 4 from J; bases not matched to a gene: 11. Germline-derived CDR1 and CDR2 are SGHDN and FVKESK. The CDR3 totals 18 residues. Note on this clone: Its antigen is not known.

Study-level results: Most TCR sequences were seen very rarely across donors, but some public TCRs occurred in many. In a later analysis, most CMV-associated TCR beta chains appeared HLA-restricted. The study carried out a later analysis of TCR beta sequences. It associated under 20,000 of them with specific HLA alleles at a false discovery rate of 0.05.

The sequence came from a young man in good health and CMV-seronegative. The sample comprised PBMCs. The rearrangement uses TRBV14 and TRBJ2-3, with 13 bases matching TRBD2. The CDR3, as DNA: TGTGCCAGCAGCCGACCCACGGGACTAGCGGGACATGCAGATACGCAGTATTTT. Encoded protein: CASSRPTGLAGHADTQYF.